This T cell receptor (beta chain) emerged from a study of shared clonotypes between healthy human individuals (dated by TCRdb to 2019 to 2021). For the study in its entirety: The cohort included a few men and a couple of women between 18 and 49 years of age. Per donor, three plates each were used for CD4 naive and CD4 memory, two for CD8 naive, and one for CD8 memory. The study deeply sequenced blood TCR repertoires of about 5 healthy adults to estimate repertoire size and the extent of clonotype sharing between individuals. To increase sequencing depth and limit assay-specific biases, TCR repertoire library preparation and sequencing were carried out by different laboratories using diverse techniques. Between about 0.85 and 8.9 billion PBMCs per donor were obtained by leukapheresis. What the work shows at the level of the full study, not this receptor alone: Rarefaction of sorted-subset datasets indicated incomplete sequencing despite the large sequencing depth. When a handful of donors were compared, the shared fraction of clonotypes was roughly 4.8% for naive CD4, around 4% for naive CD8, roughly 2.3% for memory CD4, and roughly 0.4% for memory CD8. Compared with non-shared clonotypes, the clonotypes found in all four sorted-subset donors had higher generation probabilities. Naive subsets generally had larger estimated clonotype richness than memory subsets did. Sampling was restricted to blood, and TCR repertoires in tissue are likely to differ from TCR repertoires in blood. Because the study included only a small number of donors, the genetic and exposure-history diversity represented was limited. Pairwise subsampling indicated that sequencing depth was expected to affect the degree of clonotype sharing among donors.

With regard to this clone: Its antigen remains undetermined. Within one base of it there is no much larger clone, and no base qualities were kept.

The donors were healthy, HIV-negative adults with no recently reported acute infections or vaccinations. Every donor was a Caucasian adult living in Nashville, Tennessee, USA. Magnetic negative selection was used to enrich CD4+ T cells, after which naive cells were positively selected on CD45RA and the negative fraction became the memory subset. After blood collection by leukapheresis, PBMCs were isolated using Ficoll-Histopaque density gradient centrifugation and then cryopreserved in the vapor phase of liquid nitrogen. Purity and quantity of every magnetically sorted T cell population were checked by analytical flow cytometry. Genomic DNA was isolated from every sorted fraction and measured by UV absorbance on a Nanodrop 2000c. CDR1 and CDR2 are drawn from the germline V gene: SGHRS, YFSETQ. Inclusive of the bounding cysteine and phenylalanine, the CDR3 is 14 residues long. Only CDR3 DNA remains: 42 bases, in frame from the first base. Trimming at the junction amounts to 4 bases on V and 4 bases on J, and the germline ends lie 14 bases apart.

TCR CDR3 regions were amplified from genomic DNA by multiplex PCR using the deep immunoSEQ assay. Genomic DNA extracted from each cell subset was distributed evenly over all wells of several immunoSEQ 96-well plates, and each plate served as one replicate. Each replicate PCR for sorted subsets received 150 to 250 ng genomic DNA, equal to about 30,000 T cell genomes. The purified libraries were quantified using a Qubit 3.0 fluorometer, sized with a Bioanalyzer 2100, and then quantified again using the KAPA Library Quantification kit. Every immunoSEQ 96-well plate was sequenced on a dedicated single-read 150-cycle Illumina NextSeq 550 flow cell. The study's processing was this. The immunoSEQ output contained only junctional sequences without quality scores, so filtering could not match that applied to full-length reads. To assign V/J genes and CDR3, sequences were annotated using PyIR, a Python wrapper for IgBLAST v1.9, with IMGT germline references. Reads with weak V/J assignments (E-value above 1e-6), missing CDR3, stop codons, out-of-frame junctions, or ambiguous translated residues were removed. A V3J clonotype was defined by an identical inferred V gene, J gene, and CDR3 amino acid sequence. To compute the percentage overlap between repertoires, the number of shared unique clonotypes was divided by the size of the smaller repertoire. Repertoire richness was assessed with RTK rarefaction, the Chao1 estimator, and Recon v2.1 estimates of unobserved clonotypes. Generation probabilities were computed with OLGA for all TCRbeta clonotypes obtained by the gDNA method from a few donors. Here the immuneACCESS table is served through TCRdb, limited to in-frame sequences with V and J called. Missing clones are a known gap in these copies; in checked studies unresolved V genes cover under half, and the rest lacks a known reason. Clone size and the V and J calls come from that table; the DNA yielded D and trimming. The sample table records hundreds of thousands of clones; approximately 75% of these occur just once. The ten largest account for around 2% of the sample.

Sequenced: memory CD4+ T cells sorted from blood. The label giving this sample's cell subset or site can be read as: CD45RA-negative fraction. The TCR comes from a woman in her 30s in good health. The chain uses TRBV5-1 and TRBJ2-5; the D gene cannot be resolved beyond TRBD1 or TRBD2, each matching 5 bases. The CDR3 is CASSQGPGTETQYF. The DNA sequence is as follows: TGCGCCAGCAGCCAAGGTCCCGGGACAGAGACCCAGTACTTC.